A single sample is the source of the 31 T cell receptor beta chains below, sequenced in a study of blood T cell repertoires in COVID-19. Data came from immunoSEQ multiplex PCR; TCRdb stores just in-frame clones and leaves some out. The table shows roughly 170,000 clones, with approximately 87% occurring only once. Sequenced: peripheral blood. These receptor sequences come from a woman in her 70s with COVID-19, enrolled during active disease.

The chain combines TRBV27 with TRBJ1-5; unclear D gene. The CDR3 has 13 amino acids. Trimming removed 2 bases from V and 5 bases from J, with 7 bases in between. CDR1 and CDR2 from the germline V gene are MNHEY and SMNVEV (reference sequence). CDR3 residues: CASSLQEYQPQHF. In DNA form, the CDR3 reads TGTGCCAGCAGTTTACAGGAATATCAGCCCCAGCATTTT.

This rearrangement joins TRBV18 to TRBJ2-5, with 7 bases that match TRBD2. J lost 5 bases, V lost 6 bases, and 9 bases had no gene match. CDR1 is KGHSH, CDR2 LQKENI, per germline. There are 14 residues in the CDR3. CDR3 coding DNA: TGTGCCAGCTCCCCTCTAGTCGGGGGGGAGACCCAGTACTTC. Amino acid sequence: CASSPLVGGETQYF.

This rearrangement joins TRBV11-2 to TRBJ1-3; D is undetermined. Germline CDR1 SGHAT, CDR2 FQNNGV. The CDR3 has 13 amino acids. The V end lost 3 bases, the J end lost 6 bases, and 9 bases lay between the germline ends. CDR3 DNA sequence: TGTGCCAGCAGCTTCTACGGTAAAAACACCATATATTTT. It yields the protein CASSFYGKNTIYF.

The V and J genes are TRBV28 and TRBJ1-2, with unresolved D. Germline CDR1 reads MDHEN; CDR2 reads SYDVKM. The ends were cut back, 1 base at V and 5 bases at J, with 8 bases in the middle. This CDR3 comprises 13 residues. The CDR3 sequence is CASSLLRLYGYTF. CDR3 coding DNA: TGTGCCAGCAGTTTATTGCGACTTTATGGCTACACCTTC.

The rearrangement joins TRBV24-1 to TRBJ1-3, with D perhaps TRBD1 (5 bases). Trimming shortened V by 3 bases and J by 7 bases, and 12 bases separated the two germline ends. Germline-derived CDR1 and CDR2 are KGHDR and SFDVKD. This CDR3 comprises 14 residues. As DNA, the CDR3 is TGTGCCACCAGTGATCGACTAGGGGACAACACCATATATTTT. Its translation is CATSDRLGDNTIYF.

This chain links TRBV15 with TRBJ2-7; 11 bases align to TRBD2. The germline V gene has CDR1 LNHNV and CDR2 YYDKDF (reference sequence). This CDR3 comprises 14 residues. V shed 5 bases and J 2 bases; nucleotides not matched to a gene: 2. The CDR3: CATSLAGGPYEQYF. The CDR3 DNA is TGTGCCACCAGCTTAGCGGGAGGGCCCTACGAGCAGTACTTC.

The gene calls are TRBV29-1 and TRBJ1-5; a possible D gene is TRBD1 (5 bases). Germline-derived CDR1 and CDR2 are SQVTM and ANQGSEA. The V and J ends lost 5 bases and 9 bases respectively, with 17 bases between them. This CDR3 has 13 amino acids. CDR3 nucleotide sequence: TGCAGCGTTTCCATGGGAGGGGCAAGGCCCCAGCATTTT. Encoded protein: CSVSMGGARPQHF.

The V gene is TRBV10-3, the J gene TRBJ2-1, with a possible D match to TRBD2 (5 bases). Germline CDR1 reads ENHRY; CDR2 reads SYGVKD. The CDR3 runs to 13 residues. V was pared by 11 bases and J by 3 bases, with 14 bases between. CDR3 amino acids: CALRDTFYNEQFF. CDR3 in DNA: TGTGCCCTCCGGGATACCTTCTACAATGAGCAGTTCTTC.

V and J are TRBV4-1 and TRBJ2-7; TRBD1 matches at 10 bases. Germline loops: CDR1 MGHRA, CDR2 YSYEKL. The J segment lost 2 bases and the V segment lost 0 bases, leaving 10 bases of the junction unmatched. The CDR3 has 18 residues. The CDR3 loop is CASSQEGYPGQGTYEQYF. The CDR3 nucleotides read TGCGCCAGCAGCCAAGAGGGATATCCGGGACAGGGGACCTACGAGCAGTACTTC.

The chain recombines TRBV19 with TRBJ1-1; the D gene is possibly TRBD1 (6 bases). CDR1 is LNHDA and CDR2 is SQIVND in the germline V gene (reference sequence). The V end was cut by 4 bases, the J end by 1 base, with 10 bases between. The CDR3 length is 14 residues. Written as DNA, the CDR3 is TGTGCCAGTAGTAGGCAACAGGGGAACACTGAAGCTTTCTTT. Protein product: CASSRQQGNTEAFF.

This chain uses TRBV5-1 with TRBJ1-3, with D possibly TRBD1 on 6 matching bases. The V gene lost 2 bases and the J gene lost 2 bases, with 14 bases spanning the gap. The CDR3 runs 16 residues. Per germline, CDR1 SGHRS and CDR2 YFSETQ. This CDR3 is CASSLTPDRTGNTIYF. The CDR3 nucleotides read TGCGCCAGCAGCTTAACTCCTGACAGGACTGGAAACACCATATATTTT.

The chain combines TRBV9 with TRBJ1-3; 8 nucleotides agree with TRBD1. Looked up from germline, CDR1 is SGDLS and CDR2 is YYNGEE. Trimming at V came to 0 bases and at J to 0 bases, leaving 2 bases not matched to a gene. The CDR3 runs 16 residues. The DNA for the CDR3 is TGTGCCAGCAGCGTAGCCACAGGGGGCTCTGGAAACACCATATATTTT. Its translation is CASSVATGGSGNTIYF.

The V gene is TRBV20-1, the J gene TRBJ1-1; unclear D gene. The V gene lost 3 bases and the J gene lost 0 bases, with 11 bases spanning the gap. This CDR3 is built from 14 residues. Germline CDR1 and CDR2: DFQATT and SNEGSKA (reference sequence). CDR3 bases: TGCAGTGCTAGTTCGGGTTCGGTGAACACTGAAGCTTTCTTT. Its protein is CSASSGSVNTEAFF.

This clone was seen a single time. The V gene is TRBV5-4, the J gene TRBJ2-7; 7 nucleotides align to TRBD1. Unmatched junction bases numbered 2, after V lost 0 bases and J lost 5 bases. The CDR3 length is 13 residues. CDR1 and CDR2 (germline): SGHNT, YYREEE (reference sequence). CDR3 sequence reads: CASSLVGGNEQYF. CDR3 DNA: TGTGCCAGCAGCTTGGTAGGGGGCAACGAGCAGTACTTC. The variable domain in full, with the rest retrieved from reference TRBV5-4 and TRBJ2-7, is ETGVTQSPTHLIKTRGQQVTLRCSSQSGHNTVSWYQQALGQGPQFIFQYYREEENGRGNFPPRFSGLQFPNYSSELNVNALELDDSALYLCASSLVGGNEQYFGPGTRLTVT.

V gene TRBV2 combines with J gene TRBJ2-7, with 8 positions matching TRBD2. Germline V gives CDR1 SNHLY, CDR2 FYNNEI. The CDR3 extends over 13 amino acids. Losses at the gene ends were 3 bases for V and 6 bases for J; bases not matched to a gene: 4. CDR3 in amino acids: CASSERREAEQYF. CDR3 sequence (DNA): TGTGCCAGCAGTGAGAGGCGGGAGGCCGAGCAGTACTTC.

The rearrangement joins TRBV15 to TRBJ2-5, with D perhaps matching TRBD2 (6 bases). Germline values: CDR1 LNHNV, CDR2 YYDKDF (reference sequence). Trimming took 3 bases from V and 1 from J, leaving 12 bases between them. The CDR3 consists of 15 residues. The CDR3 spells CATSRPMGGQETQYF. CDR3 bases: TGTGCCACCAGCAGGCCCATGGGGGGCCAAGAGACCCAGTACTTC.

This clone was seen a handful of times. The J gene is TRBJ2-1, the V gene TRBV5-6, with D unclear. This CDR3 region has 14 residues. Trimming cost V 4 bases and J 6 bases, with 14 bases left between them. Germline assignment: CDR1 SGHDT and CDR2 YYEEEE. The CDR3 here is CASSTQRLRNEQFF. As DNA, the CDR3 is TGTGCCAGCAGCACCCAACGACTCCGCAATGAGCAGTTCTTC.

The rearrangement links TRBV7-3 to TRBJ2-1, with 8 bases aligning to TRBD2. The CDR3 spans 15 residues. In germline, CDR1 is SGHTA, CDR2 FQGTGA. Trimming cost V 3 bases and J 4 bases; bases outside gene matches: 5. The CDR3 reads CASSFEAGAYNEQFF. As DNA, the CDR3 is TGTGCCAGCAGCTTTGAAGCGGGAGCTTACAATGAGCAGTTCTTC.

This rearrangement joins TRBV19 to TRBJ1-2, with unresolved D. V dropped 3 bases and J dropped 4 bases, with 9 bases sitting between them. CDR1 LNHDA and CDR2 SQIVND come from the germline V gene (reference sequence). The length of the CDR3 is 13 residues. DNA of the CDR3: TGTGCCAGTAGTATTCGGGATTCCTATGGCTACACCTTC. It codes for CASSIRDSYGYTF.

This chain connects TRBV12-3 or TRBV12-4 to TRBJ2-7; 8 bases are shared with TRBD1. The V gene end was trimmed by 6 bases and the J gene end by 3 bases; junction bases not matched to a gene: 4. The CDR3 covers 13 residues. CDR3 amino acids: CASSGQGYYEQYF. In DNA form, the CDR3 reads TGTGCCAGCAGCGGACAGGGATACTACGAGCAGTACTTC.

The chain couples TRBV7-8 to TRBJ1-5; D may be TRBD1 (5 bases). The V gene lost 3 bases and the J gene lost 3 bases, with 9 bases spanning the gap. Germline V lookup: CDR1 SGHVS, CDR2 FQNEAQ. This CDR3 is built from 14 residues. In nucleotides, the CDR3 is TGTGCCAGCAGCTTTTTGACAGTCAATCAGCCCCAGCATTTT. It translates to CASSFLTVNQPQHF.

Comments on this clone: The sample carries other DNA sequences with the same CDR3. The chain is built from TRBV7-8 and TRBJ2-5; possible D gene TRBD2, 5 bases. CDR3 length equals 14 residues. Per germline, CDR1 SGHVS and CDR2 FQNEAQ. Trimming cost V 5 bases and J 1 base, with 11 bases left between them. The CDR3 loop is CASSPRTRQETQYF. The CDR3 region has the DNA TGTGCCAGCAGCCCCCGGACTCGCCAAGAGACCCAGTACTTC.

CDR3 coding DNA: TGTGCCTGGAGTGTAGGGTCAGGGGGAAATGAAAAACTGTTTTTT. Amino acids: CAWSVGSGGNEKLFF. The V gene is TRBV30, the J gene TRBJ1-4; 7 bases match TRBD1. Germline CDR1 and CDR2: GTSNPN and SVGIG (reference sequence). The length of the CDR3 is 15 residues. Unmatched junction bases numbered 6, after V lost 0 bases and J lost 5 bases. The whole variable domain, remainder taken from reference TRBV30 and TRBJ1-4, is SQTIHQWPATLVQPVGSPLSLECTVEGTSNPNLYWYRQAAGRGLQLLFYSVGIGQISSEVPQNLSASRPQDRQFILSSKKLLLSDSGFYLCAWSVGSGGNEKLFFGSGTQLSVL.

This rearrangement joins TRBV11-3 to TRBJ2-3; TRBD2 might be the D (5 bases). The CDR3 sequence is 14 residues long. Germline CDR1 reads SGHNT; CDR2 reads YENEEA. V was shortened by 5 bases and J by 0 bases, with 9 bases between the two germline ends. As DNA, the CDR3 is TGTGCCAGCAGCCCCCGGACTAGCACAGATACGCAGTATTTT. It specifies CASSPRTSTDTQYF.

The chain uses TRBV5-4 and TRBJ2-1, with 9 nucleotides matching TRBD2. The V and J ends lost 2 bases and 3 bases, in that order; junction bases with no gene match: 6. Germline V gives CDR1 SGHNT, CDR2 YYREEE (reference sequence). CDR3 length equals 16 residues. The CDR3 DNA sequence: TGTGCCAGCAGCTTTCCCGCGGGAGGGAACTACAATGAGCAGTTCTTC. Its protein product is CASSFPAGGNYNEQFF. Together with reference TRBV5-4 and TRBJ2-1, the CDR3 gives the full variable domain: ETGVTQSPTHLIKTRGQQVTLRCSSQSGHNTVSWYQQALGQGPQFIFQYYREEENGRGNFPPRFSGLQFPNYSSELNVNALELDDSALYLCASSFPAGGNYNEQFFGPGTRLTVL.

This clone came up once. The gene calls are TRBV6-5 and TRBJ2-1; 7 bases line up with TRBD1. The CDR3 runs to 14 residues. Germline CDR1 MNHEY, CDR2 SVGAGI. Trimming cost V 6 bases and J 9 bases; bases outside gene matches: 11. The CDR3, as DNA: TGTGCCAGCAGACGGACAGGCCAAACGGGTGAGCAGTTCTTC. Its protein product is CASRRTGQTGEQFF.

V gene TRBV5-5 combines with J gene TRBJ1-2, with unresolved D. Germline CDR1 is SGHKS and CDR2 is YYEKEE (reference sequence). The CDR3 is 14 residues long. Trimming pared 0 bases from V and 3 bases from J, leaving 9 bases between. CDR3 sequence (DNA): TGTGCCAGCAGCTTGGGTCCTGTAGACTATGGCTACACCTTC. Protein product: CASSLGPVDYGYTF.

The rearrangement joins TRBV30 to TRBJ1-2, with D perhaps TRBD1 (5 bases). The CDR3 extends over 15 amino acids. Per the germline V gene, CDR1 is GTSNPN and CDR2 is SVGIG (reference sequence). The V end lost 0 bases, the J end lost 4 bases, and 15 bases lay between the germline ends. DNA for the CDR3: TGTGCCTGGAGTGTCCCGGGGGTCGTGCCCTATGGCTACACCTTC. Its protein product is CAWSVPGVVPYGYTF.

The chain recombines TRBV27 with TRBJ1-2; a weak D match, TRBD1 (5 bases). CDR3 length: 13 residues. CDR1 is MNHEY and CDR2 is SMNVEV in the germline V gene (reference sequence). V gave up 2 bases and J gave up 8 bases, with 12 bases separating them. This CDR3 is CASSLDGAGGYTF. CDR3 in DNA: TGTGCCAGCAGTTTAGACGGGGCGGGAGGCTACACCTTC.

The chain employs TRBV7-3 and TRBJ2-1, with 9 nucleotides matching TRBD2. Trimming took 0 bases from V and 7 from J; bases not matched to a gene: 10. The CDR3 sequence is 17 residues long. Germline V gene lookup returns CDR1 SGHTA and CDR2 FQGTGA. This CDR3 is CASSLTSAGGPRNEQFF. The CDR3, as DNA: TGTGCCAGCAGCTTAACGTCGGCGGGAGGGCCACGTAATGAGCAGTTCTTC.

V is TRBV10-3 and J is TRBJ2-5; 12 bases align to TRBD2. Germline trimming cut 2 bases from V and 4 bases from J; bases unmatched to any gene: 20. CDR3 length equals 21 residues. Germline loops: CDR1 ENHRY, CDR2 SYGVKD. CDR3 protein: CAISEPMTSGSIRGNRETQYF. The DNA of the CDR3 is TGTGCCATCAGTGAGCCCATGACTAGCGGGAGTATTAGGGGCAATAGAGAGACCCAGTACTTC.